This entry lists 6 T cell receptor beta chains sequenced from one sample in a study of T cells in Graves' hyperthyroidism and ophthalmopathy. RNA transcripts yielded amplified TCR beta CDR3 regions. HTBI primers were used for first-round RT-PCR of the TCR CDR3. TCRdb processed the multiplex PCR reads anew with MiXCR; each CDR3 protein has one entry. Found here are 300,000 to 400,000 distinct CDR3 sequences, approximately 17% of them singletons; the top ten hold around 40%. Sequencing used blood. Receptor source: a man aged 18 to 35 with Graves' ophthalmopathy.

This clonotype was detected many times. The chain has TRBV9 and TRBJ2-5, with D possibly being TRBD1 (6 bases). The CDR3 covers 14 residues. Trimming took 5 bases from V and 5 from J, leaving 16 bases between them. The germline V gene has CDR1 SGDLS and CDR2 YYNGEE. The CDR3 DNA follows: TGTGCCAGCAGTAAACAGGGTCTGGGGGAGACCCAGTACTTC. The encoded protein is CASSKQGLGETQYF.

The chain has TRBV28 and TRBJ1-6; no definite D call. CDR3 length equals 14 residues. Germline V lookup: CDR1 MDHEN, CDR2 SYDVKM. Trimming took off 4 bases at V and 7 bases at J, with 11 bases between the two ends. CDR3 loop: CASSSRRENSPLHF. CDR3 bases: TGTGCCAGCAGTTCGAGACGGGAGAATTCACCCCTCCACTTT.

This clonotype was counted many times. The rearrangement uses TRBV20-1 and TRBJ1-2; 7 nucleotides match TRBD1. In germline, CDR1 is DFQATT, CDR2 SNEGSKA (reference sequence). Germline trimming cut 0 bases from V and 6 bases from J; bases unmatched to any gene: 22. The CDR3 runs to 19 residues. The CDR3 protein is CSARDAPAGPGQRVHGYTF. The CDR3 bases are TGCAGTGCTAGAGATGCCCCCGCCGGACCGGGACAGAGGGTCCATGGCTACACCTTC.

The chain combines TRBV4-1 with TRBJ2-7, with D perhaps being TRBD1 or TRBD2 (5 bases each). CDR3 length: 16 amino acids. Germline values: CDR1 MGHRA, CDR2 YSYEKL. V shed 3 bases and J shed 7 bases, with 22 bases lying between them. This chain's CDR3 is CASSQLTRDRSREQYF. The CDR3, as DNA: TGCGCCAGCAGCCAGCTGACCCGGGACCGGTCACGAGAGCAGTACTTC.

This clonotype was seen more than once but under ten times. The chain recombines TRBV7-3 with TRBJ1-1; no clear D. This CDR3 comprises 15 residues. CDR1 is SGHTA, CDR2 FQGTGA, per germline. Trimming stripped 2 bases from V and 1 base from J, with 11 bases between. Written as DNA, the CDR3 is TGTGCCAGCAGCTTAGATGCAGTGGGGAACACTGAAGCTTTCTTT. Its translation: CASSLDAVGNTEAFF.

The chain combines TRBV6-1 with TRBJ1-1; a weak D match, TRBD1 (6 bases). Looked up from germline, CDR1 is MNHNS and CDR2 is SASEGT. V shed 2 bases and J shed 5 bases, with 9 bases lying between them. There are 13 residues in the CDR3. The CDR3 loop is CASSEQGWTEAFF. CDR3 coding DNA: TGTGCCAGCAGTGAACAGGGGTGGACTGAAGCTTTCTTT.